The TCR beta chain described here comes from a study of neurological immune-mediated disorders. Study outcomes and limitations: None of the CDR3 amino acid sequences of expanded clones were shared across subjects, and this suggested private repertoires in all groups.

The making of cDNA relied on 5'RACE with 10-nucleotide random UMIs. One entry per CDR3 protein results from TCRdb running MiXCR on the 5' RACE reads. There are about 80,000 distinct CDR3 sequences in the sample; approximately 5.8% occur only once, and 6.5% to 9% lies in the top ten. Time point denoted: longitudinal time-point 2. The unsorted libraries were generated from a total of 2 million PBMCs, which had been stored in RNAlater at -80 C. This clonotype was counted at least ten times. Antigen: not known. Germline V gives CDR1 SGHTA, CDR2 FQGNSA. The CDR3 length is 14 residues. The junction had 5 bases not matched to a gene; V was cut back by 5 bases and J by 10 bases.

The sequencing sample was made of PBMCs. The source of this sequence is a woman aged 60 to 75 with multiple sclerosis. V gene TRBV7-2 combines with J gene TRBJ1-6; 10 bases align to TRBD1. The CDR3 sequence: CASSPGQGRSPLHF. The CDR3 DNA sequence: TGTGCCAGCAGCCCGGGACAGGGGAGATCACCCCTCCACTTT. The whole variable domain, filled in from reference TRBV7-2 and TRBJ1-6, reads GAGVSQSPSNKVTEKGKDVELRCDPISGHTALYWYRQSLGQGLEFLIYFQGNSAPDKSGLPSDRFSAERTGGSVSTLTIQRTQQEDSAVYLCASSPGQGRSPLHFGNGTRLTVT.